These 30 T cell receptor beta chains originate from one sample sequenced in a study of T cells in localized non-small cell lung cancer. Using immunoSEQ multiplex PCR, the repertoire was profiled, and TCRdb retains in-frame clones only, with some absent. The profile shows over 20,000 clones, more than 65% of them singletons. The sample was peripheral blood, taken before any cancer treatment. The receptors here all came from a man aged 40-75 years with stage III squamous cell lung carcinoma.

V and J are TRBV5-6 and TRBJ1-1; D uncertain. Per germline, CDR1 SGHDT and CDR2 YYEEEE. Trimming took off 1 base at V and 6 bases at J, with 13 bases between the two ends. The CDR3 covers 14 residues. The CDR3 reads CASSLRQAFPEAFF. CDR3 DNA: TGTGCCAGCAGCTTGAGGCAGGCTTTCCCTGAAGCTTTCTTT.

The rearrangement joins TRBV7-3 to TRBJ2-3; 9 positions agree with TRBD1. From germline, CDR1 is SGHTA and CDR2 FQGTGA. The trim removed 8 bases at V and 5 bases at J, leaving 8 bases unmatched. The CDR3 runs to 14 residues. The CDR3 DNA reads as TGTGCCAGCGCCTCGGGACAGGGTGGAGATACGCAGTATTTT. Translated, it gives CASASGQGGDTQYF. The complete variable domain, with remaining parts taken from reference TRBV7-3 and TRBJ2-3, reads GAGVSQTPSNKVTEKGKYVELRCDPISGHTALYWYRQSLGQGPEFLIYFQGTGAADDSGLPNDRFFAVRPEGSVSTLKIQRTERGDSAVYLCASASGQGGDTQYFGPGTRLTVL.

The chain combines TRBV18 with TRBJ1-2; TRBD1 matches at 8 bases. Unmatched junction bases numbered 11, after V lost 4 bases and J lost 4 bases. CDR1 and CDR2 from the germline V gene are KGHSH and LQKENI. The CDR3 sequence is 16 residues long. The CDR3 is CASSRRDRLLAYGYTF. The CDR3 DNA reads as TGTGCCAGCTCACGCCGGGACAGGCTCCTAGCCTATGGCTACACCTTC. Full variable domain (rest looked up from reference TRBV18 and TRBJ1-2): NAGVMQNPRHLVRRRGQEARLRCSPMKGHSHVYWYRQLPEEGLKFMVYLQKENIIDESGMPKERFSAEFPKEGPSILRIQQVVRGDSAAYFCASSRRDRLLAYGYTFGSGTRLTVV.

In this sample, this clone turned up once. The chain employs TRBV4-1 and TRBJ2-1; no clear D. This CDR3 is built from 15 residues. Germline values: CDR1 MGHRA, CDR2 YSYEKL. V gave up 4 bases and J gave up 0 bases, with 10 bases separating them. The CDR3, as DNA: TGCGCCAGCAGCCGCCCGGCAGACTCCTACAATGAGCAGTTCTTC. It translates to CASSRPADSYNEQFF.

This chain connects TRBV19 to TRBJ1-1; no clear D gene. The CDR3 spans 13 residues. Between the trimmed V and J ends, which lost 9 bases and 2 bases, there was a span of 13 bases. CDR1 and CDR2 from the germline V gene are LNHDA and SQIVND (reference sequence). The DNA of the CDR3 is TGTGCCAGCCGGATCTCATCTAACACTGAAGCTTTCTTT. Its protein product is CASRISSNTEAFF.

For the CDR3, the DNA is TGTGCCAGCAGTGTCGGGACAGGGTTAGACTATGGCTACACCTTC. This translates into CASSVGTGLDYGYTF. The chain joins TRBV2 to TRBJ1-2, with 9 bases fitting TRBD1. CDR3 length: 15 residues. CDR1 is SNHLY and CDR2 is FYNNEI in the germline V gene. J lost 3 bases, V lost 4 bases, and 6 bases had no gene match. The full variable domain, its missing parts supplied by reference TRBV2 and TRBJ1-2, is EPEVTQTPSHQVTQMGQEVILRCVPISNHLYFYWYRQILGQKVEFLVSFYNNEISEKSEIFDDQFSVERPDGSNFTLKIRSTKLEDSAMYFCASSVGTGLDYGYTFGSGTRLTVV.

This clone was seen a few times. J is TRBJ1-5 and V is TRBV28; D unclear. The CDR3 totals 14 residues. V was pared by 6 bases and J by 0 bases, with 9 bases between. Germline CDR1 MDHEN, CDR2 SYDVKM. This CDR3 is CASRQVPSNQPQHF. CDR3 nucleotide sequence: TGTGCCAGCAGGCAGGTCCCTAGCAATCAGCCCCAGCATTTT.

The gene calls are TRBV27 and TRBJ1-2; D is possibly TRBD1 (6 bases). Germline V lookup: CDR1 MNHEY, CDR2 SMNVEV (reference sequence). The CDR3 sequence is 14 residues long. The ends were cut back, 5 bases at V and 9 bases at J, with 19 bases in the middle. CDR3 in amino acids: CASSPQGRRMSYTF. CDR3 bases: TGTGCCAGCAGTCCCCAGGGGAGAAGGATGAGCTACACCTTC.

The genes are TRBV4-1 and TRBJ2-1; 13 bases map to TRBD2. CDR3 length equals 16 residues. CDR1 and CDR2 (germline): MGHRA, YSYEKL. The V segment lost 4 bases and the J segment 7 bases; nucleotides outside the gene matches: 7. Here the CDR3 DNA reads TGCGCCAGCAGCCGAGAGACTAGCGGGAGGCTAAATGAGCAGTTCTTC. Its protein is CASSRETSGRLNEQFF.

This clone was observed a few times. The V call is TRBV29-1, the J call TRBJ1-6; no clear D gene. CDR1 and CDR2 (germline): SQVTM, ANQGSEA. Deletions cut 2 bases from V and 7 bases from J, with 12 bases between. The CDR3 extends over 14 amino acids. CDR3 protein: CSVEFGIWNSPLHF. The CDR3 coding sequence is TGCAGCGTTGAATTCGGGATTTGGAATTCACCCCTCCACTTT.

The CDR3 loop is CASSGGIYTYEQYV. The DNA for the CDR3 is TGTGCCAGCAGTGGGGGTATCTACACCTACGAGCAGTACGTC. V and J are TRBV6-1 and TRBJ2-7; D gene unclear. The CDR3 is 14 residues long. The germline V gene has CDR1 MNHNS and CDR2 SASEGT. Trimming left V 4 bases short and J 2 bases short, with 12 bases between.

The chain has TRBV6-5 and TRBJ2-3; perhaps D is TRBD1 or TRBD2 (5 bases each). The CDR3 totals 16 residues. Germline values: CDR1 MNHEY, CDR2 SVGAGI. V lost 2 bases, J lost 2 bases, and 14 bases lay in between. In DNA, the CDR3 is TGTGCCAGCAGTTACGCTGGGGGTTACGACACAGATACGCAGTATTTT. This sequence encodes CASSYAGGYDTDTQYF.

This clone is termed medium-sized. The V gene is TRBV27, the J gene TRBJ2-1, with TRBD2 matching over 7 bases. This CDR3 is built from 15 residues. The germline V gene encodes CDR1 MNHEY and CDR2 SMNVEV (reference sequence). V trimming: 3 bases; J trimming: 4 bases; junction bases outside the gene matches: 6. For the CDR3, the DNA is TGTGCCAGCAGTTTTGCGAGCGGGGTTTACAATGAGCAGTTCTTC. Encoded protein: CASSFASGVYNEQFF.

The J gene is TRBJ2-7, the V gene TRBV6-5, with D possibly matching TRBD1 (5 bases). The V gene lost 2 bases and the J gene lost 2 bases, with 13 bases spanning the gap. This CDR3 is built from 15 residues. The germline V gene encodes CDR1 MNHEY and CDR2 SVGAGI. CDR3 sequence reads: CASSYVQGSAYEQYF. The DNA for the CDR3 is TGTGCCAGCAGTTACGTTCAGGGATCGGCCTACGAGCAGTACTTC.

The CDR3 here is CASSKTSTNNEQFF. CDR3 in DNA: TGTGCCAGTAGTAAAACTAGCACCAACAATGAGCAGTTCTTC. V gene TRBV19 combines with J gene TRBJ2-1, with D tentatively TRBD2 (6 bases). This CDR3 contains 14 residues. Trimming took 4 bases from V and 5 from J, leaving 12 bases between them. Germline-derived CDR1 and CDR2 are LNHDA and SQIVND (reference sequence).

The chain combines TRBV15 with TRBJ2-4, with 7 bases that match TRBD1. CDR1 and CDR2 (germline): LNHNV, YYDKDF (reference sequence). The J segment lost 8 bases and the V segment lost 5 bases, leaving 12 bases of the junction unmatched. The CDR3 is made up of 15 amino acids. DNA for the CDR3: TGTGCCACCAGCGCCCGAGAGGGGGCGTATGACATTCAGTACTTC. This codes for CATSAREGAYDIQYF.

The rearrangement uses TRBV19 and TRBJ1-5; D is unresolved. There are 15 residues in the CDR3. The germline V gene encodes CDR1 LNHDA and CDR2 SQIVND (reference sequence). Trimming removed 5 bases at V and 0 bases at J, with 11 bases between. CDR3 protein: CASSPDGNSNQPQHF. CDR3 nucleotide sequence: TGTGCCAGTAGTCCGGACGGAAATAGCAATCAGCCCCAGCATTTT.

V gene TRBV11-2 combines with J gene TRBJ2-2; a weak D match, TRBD2 (6 bases). The CDR3 is 17 amino acids. The germline gives CDR1 SGHAT, CDR2 FQNNGV. Trimming cost V 3 bases and J 0 bases, with 14 bases left between them. The CDR3 DNA is TGTGCCAGCAGCTTTGAACCGAGGACTACGAACACCGGGGAGCTGTTTTTT. Its translation: CASSFEPRTTNTGELFF.

The chain uses TRBV18 and TRBJ1-3; D is unclear. CDR3 length: 16 amino acids. With 0 bases removed from V and 1 base from J, the gap between germline ends came to 10 bases. Germline V gene sequence: CDR1 KGHSH, CDR2 LQKENI. The CDR3 DNA follows: TGTGCCAGCTCACCACCCATTGGGGTGTCTGGAAACACCATATATTTT. It is translated as CASSPPIGVSGNTIYF.

This rearrangement joins TRBV2 to TRBJ1-4; 10 bases are a match to TRBD1. V trimming: 6 bases; J trimming: 0 bases; junction bases outside the gene matches: 10. Germline values: CDR1 SNHLY, CDR2 FYNNEI. The CDR3 has 18 amino acids. The CDR3 protein is CASSFPGQGTATNEKLFF. CDR3 DNA: TGTGCCAGCAGCTTCCCGGGACAGGGGACCGCAACTAATGAAAAACTGTTTTTT.

The rearrangement links TRBV6-5 to TRBJ1-3; tentatively, D is TRBD1 (6 bases). This CDR3 spans 14 amino acids. Trimming left V 5 bases short and J 10 bases short, with 18 bases between. Germline V gives CDR1 MNHEY, CDR2 SVGAGI. The CDR3 here is CASSREDSWLTIYF. The CDR3 DNA is TGTGCCAGCAGTCGAGAGGACAGCTGGTTGACCATATATTTT.

This clone was counted once. This chain connects TRBV7-3 to TRBJ1-1, with D possibly being TRBD1 (6 bases). The CDR3 sequence is 14 residues long. Trimming took off 5 bases at V and 2 bases at J, with 12 bases between the two ends. Germline V CDR1 and CDR2: SGHTA, FQGTGA. The CDR3 here is CASSPGTLNTEAFF. The CDR3 nucleotides read TGTGCCAGCAGCCCGGGGACACTTAACACTGAAGCTTTCTTT.

The rearrangement links TRBV6-1 to TRBJ1-5, with 10 bases fitting TRBD1. V lost 5 bases and J lost 4; bases outside the gene matches: 2. In germline, CDR1 is MNHNS, CDR2 SASEGT. There are 14 residues in the CDR3. Here the CDR3 reads CASSPGQGNQPQHF. The CDR3 region has the DNA TGTGCCAGCAGTCCGGGACAGGGGAATCAGCCCCAGCATTTT.

The chain uses TRBV19 and TRBJ2-2; tentative D call: TRBD1 (5 bases). V lost 4 bases and J 4 bases, leaving 10 bases between the germline ends. The CDR3 has 14 amino acids. Germline V lookup: CDR1 LNHDA, CDR2 SQIVND (reference sequence). CDR3 nucleotides: TGTGCCAGTAGTAGAACAGGTGGCACCGGGGAGCTGTTTTTT. Its protein product is CASSRTGGTGELFF.

The rearrangement uses TRBV5-1 and TRBJ2-1; D call uncertain. Germline V CDR1 and CDR2: SGHRS, YFSETQ. The CDR3 has 13 residues. Trimming left V 2 bases short and J 5 bases short, with 8 bases between. The DNA for the CDR3 is TGCGCCAGCAGCTTAGCTGCGAACAATGAGCAGTTCTTC. This sequence encodes CASSLAANNEQFF.

The chain combines TRBV7-8 with TRBJ2-1; 9 nucleotides agree with TRBD1. Trimming at V came to 1 base and at J to 6 bases, leaving 7 bases not matched to a gene. CDR3 size: 16 residues. Germline CDR1 reads SGHVS; CDR2 reads FQNEAQ. The CDR3 here is CASSLGPGQGINEQFF. In nucleotides, the CDR3 is TGTGCCAGCAGCTTAGGACCGGGACAGGGCATCAATGAGCAGTTCTTC. Full variable domain (rest looked up from reference TRBV7-8 and TRBJ2-1): GAGVSQSPRYKVAKRGQDVALRCDPISGHVSLFWYQQALGQGPEFLTYFQNEAQLDKSGLPSDRFFAERPEGSVSTLKIQRTQQEDSAVYLCASSLGPGQGINEQFFGPGTRLTVL.

The chain is built from TRBV18 and TRBJ1-1; D unclear. Trimming took 3 bases from V and 1 from J, leaving 9 bases between them. The CDR3 is 14 amino acids. Germline V gene data show CDR1 as KGHSH and CDR2 as LQKENI. This CDR3 is CASSPSPSNTEAFF. DNA for the CDR3: TGTGCCAGCTCACCTTCCCCGTCGAACACTGAAGCTTTCTTT.

The chain has TRBV11-2 and TRBJ1-2; 8 bases match TRBD1. The V gene's germline CDR1 is SGHAT and CDR2 FQNNGV. Trimming removed 5 bases from V and 8 bases from J; junction bases left unmatched: 16. This CDR3 has 16 amino acids. This CDR3 is CASSPSSGGSGSGYTF. The CDR3, as DNA: TGTGCCAGCAGCCCCTCGTCAGGGGGCAGCGGATCCGGCTACACCTTC. The whole variable domain, remainder taken from reference TRBV11-2 and TRBJ1-2, is EAGVAQSPRYKIIEKRQSVAFWCNPISGHATLYWYQQILGQGPKLLIQFQNNGVVDDSQLPKDRFSAERLKGVDSTLKIQPAKLEDSAVYLCASSPSSGGSGSGYTFGSGTRLTVV.

The chain links TRBV28 to TRBJ2-7, with D maybe TRBD2 (6 bases). The CDR3 loop spans 16 amino acids. Germline V gene lookup returns CDR1 MDHEN and CDR2 SYDVKM. Trimming shortened V by 5 bases and J by 3 bases, and 20 bases separated the two germline ends. As DNA, the CDR3 is TGTGCCAGCAGTCTCCTGACTAGTAGAGGGTTCTACGAGCAGTACTTC. Amino acids: CASSLLTSRGFYEQYF. Based on the CDR3 plus reference TRBV28 and TRBJ2-7, the full variable domain is DVKVTQSSRYLVKRTGEKVFLECVQDMDHENMFWYRQDPGLGLRLIYFSYDVKMKEKGDIPEGYSVSREKKERFSLILESASTNQTSMYLCASSLLTSRGFYEQYFGPGTRLTVT.

The chain combines TRBV5-4 with TRBJ2-5; 7 nucleotides agree with TRBD2. Germline-derived CDR1 and CDR2 are SGHNT and YYREEE (reference sequence). This CDR3 has 14 residues. V shed 4 bases, J shed 1 base, and the junction held 4 bases outside the gene matches. Here the CDR3 reads CASSILAAQETQYF. The CDR3, as DNA: TGTGCCAGCAGCATCCTAGCGGCCCAAGAGACCCAGTACTTC.